Below are 9 T cell receptor beta chains sequenced from a single sample in a study of T cell responses to AZD1222 COVID-19 vaccine. Data came from immunoSEQ multiplex PCR; TCRdb stores just in-frame clones and leaves some out. In the table there are under 150,000 clones, 90% to 95% of which are singletons. The sequenced sample was peripheral blood, obtained on day 0 of AZD1222 vaccination. Receptors originate from an adult in good health.

V usage is TRBV30 and J usage is TRBJ1-5; weak D call: TRBD1 (5 bases). The length of the CDR3 is 14 residues. Between the trimmed V and J ends, which lost 2 bases and 4 bases, there was a span of 12 bases. Germline values: CDR1 GTSNPN, CDR2 SVGIG (reference sequence). The CDR3, as DNA: TGTGCCTGGAGTTCACAGGCAGGGAATCAGCCCCAGCATTTT. Translation: CAWSSQAGNQPQHF.

J is TRBJ2-7 and V is TRBV20-1; D might be TRBD2 (5 bases). With 3 bases removed from V and 2 bases from J, the gap between germline ends came to 5 bases. Germline V gene lookup returns CDR1 DFQATT and CDR2 SNEGSKA (reference sequence). The CDR3 covers 11 residues. The CDR3 protein is CSARRAYEQYF. The CDR3 region has the DNA TGCAGTGCTAGGAGGGCCTACGAGCAGTACTTC.

The V call is TRBV4-3, the J call TRBJ2-1; D unclear. The CDR3 totals 14 residues. From germline, CDR1 is LGHNA and CDR2 YSLEER. V was cut by 0 bases and J by 9 bases, with 12 bases left in between. The CDR3 is CASSQDPQNREQFF. The CDR3 bases are TGCGCCAGCAGCCAAGACCCCCAGAATCGTGAGCAGTTCTTC.

The chain combines TRBV5-3 with TRBJ2-6; unclear D gene. TRBV5-3 is filed as an ORF, its function uncertain. The ends were cut back, 8 bases at V and 0 bases at J, with 21 bases in the middle. This CDR3 has 18 residues. CDR3 sequence: CASFHRTGRDSGANVLTF. DNA for the CDR3: TGTGCCAGTTTCCATCGAACGGGTCGAGACTCTGGGGCCAACGTCCTGACTTTC.

The chain employs TRBV7-9 and TRBJ2-1; 10 bases fit TRBD2. From germline, CDR1 is SEHNR and CDR2 FQNEAQ (reference sequence). Trimming at V came to 4 bases and at J to 14 bases, leaving 5 bases not matched to a gene. CDR3 length: 12 residues. In DNA form, the CDR3 reads TGTGCCAGCAGCTCGTCCGGGACTAGCGAGTTCTTC. It encodes CASSSSGTSEFF.

This chain connects TRBV18 to TRBJ2-3; no definite D call. The CDR3 contains 13 residues. Germline V gene sequence: CDR1 KGHSH, CDR2 LQKENI. Trimming left V 1 base short and J 2 bases short, with 4 bases between. CDR3 sequence reads: CASSPLNTDTQYF. For the CDR3, the DNA is TGTGCCAGCTCACCACTCAACACAGATACGCAGTATTTT.

The chain carries TRBV5-1 and TRBJ1-5, with D uncertain. The germline CDR1 and CDR2 sequences are SGHRS and YFSETQ. The CDR3 totals 13 residues. The V and J ends lost 5 bases and 6 bases respectively, with 12 bases between them. The CDR3 loop is CASRPGDGQPQHF. The CDR3 coding sequence is TGCGCCAGCAGGCCGGGTGACGGTCAGCCCCAGCATTTT.

The rearrangement links TRBV19 to TRBJ2-7; 7 positions match TRBD2. V shed 6 bases, J shed 1 base, and the junction held 9 bases outside the gene matches. There are 15 residues in the CDR3. Germline V gene data show CDR1 as LNHDA and CDR2 as SQIVND (reference sequence). CDR3 protein: CASRPFAGESYEQYF. CDR3 DNA: TGTGCCAGTAGGCCCTTCGCGGGAGAGTCCTACGAGCAGTACTTC.

The chain links TRBV15 to TRBJ2-6; a weak D match, TRBD1 (5 bases). V gave up 0 bases and J gave up 4 bases, with 10 bases separating them. This CDR3 has 16 amino acids. Germline V gene sequence: CDR1 LNHNV, CDR2 YYDKDF (reference sequence). The CDR3 protein is CATSRDKGAGANVLTF. The CDR3 coding sequence is TGTGCCACCAGCAGAGATAAAGGGGCCGGGGCCAACGTCCTGACTTTC.